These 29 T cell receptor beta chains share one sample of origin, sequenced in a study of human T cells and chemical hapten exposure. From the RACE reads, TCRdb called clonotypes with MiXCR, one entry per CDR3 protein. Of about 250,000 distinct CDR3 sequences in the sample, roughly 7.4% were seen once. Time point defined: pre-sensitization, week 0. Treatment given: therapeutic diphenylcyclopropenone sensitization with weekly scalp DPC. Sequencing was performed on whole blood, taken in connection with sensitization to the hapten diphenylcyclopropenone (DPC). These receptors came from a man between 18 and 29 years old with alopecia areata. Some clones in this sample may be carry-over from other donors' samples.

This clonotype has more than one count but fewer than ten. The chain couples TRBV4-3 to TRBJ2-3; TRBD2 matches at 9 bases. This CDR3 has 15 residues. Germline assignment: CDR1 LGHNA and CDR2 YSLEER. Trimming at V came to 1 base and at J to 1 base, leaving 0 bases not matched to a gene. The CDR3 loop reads CASSQVAGGTDTQYF. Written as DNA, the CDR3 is TGCGCCAGCAGCCAAGTAGCGGGGGGCACAGATACGCAGTATTTT.

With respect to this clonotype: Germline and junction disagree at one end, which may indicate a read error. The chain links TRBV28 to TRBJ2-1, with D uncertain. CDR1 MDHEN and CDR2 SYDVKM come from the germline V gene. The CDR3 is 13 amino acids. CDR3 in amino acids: CASTLPPVRILVF. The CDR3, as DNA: TGTGCCAGCACCCTTCCCCCTGTCCGGATCCTAGTCTTC.

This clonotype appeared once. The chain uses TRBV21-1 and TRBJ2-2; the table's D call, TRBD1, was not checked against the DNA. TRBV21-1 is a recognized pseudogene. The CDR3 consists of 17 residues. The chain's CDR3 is CASSLERDPPNTGELFF. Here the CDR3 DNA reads TGTGCCAGCAGCCTGGAGAGGGACCCCCCGAACACCGGGGAGCTGTTTTTT.

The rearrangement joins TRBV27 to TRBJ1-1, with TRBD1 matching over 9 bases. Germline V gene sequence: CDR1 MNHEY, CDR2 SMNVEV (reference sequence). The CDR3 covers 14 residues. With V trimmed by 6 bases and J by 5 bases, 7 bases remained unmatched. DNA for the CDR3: TGTGCCAGCAGGGGGACAGGGCGAGGGACTGAAGCTTTCTTT. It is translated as CASRGTGRGTEAFF.

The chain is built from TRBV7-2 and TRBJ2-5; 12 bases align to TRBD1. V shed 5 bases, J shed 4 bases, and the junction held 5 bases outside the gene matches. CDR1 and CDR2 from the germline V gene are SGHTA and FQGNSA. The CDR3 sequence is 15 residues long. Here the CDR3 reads CASSPRDRGRETQYF. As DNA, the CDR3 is TGTGCCAGCAGCCCGCGGGACAGGGGGCGAGAGACCCAGTACTTC.

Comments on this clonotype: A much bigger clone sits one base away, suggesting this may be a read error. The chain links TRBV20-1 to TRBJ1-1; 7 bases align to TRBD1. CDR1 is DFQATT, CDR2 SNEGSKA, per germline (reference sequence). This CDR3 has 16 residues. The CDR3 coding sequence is TGCAGTGTTAGATCCCCTGCGAGGGGGCAGAGCACTGAAGCTTTCTTT. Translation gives CSVRSPARGQSTEAFF.

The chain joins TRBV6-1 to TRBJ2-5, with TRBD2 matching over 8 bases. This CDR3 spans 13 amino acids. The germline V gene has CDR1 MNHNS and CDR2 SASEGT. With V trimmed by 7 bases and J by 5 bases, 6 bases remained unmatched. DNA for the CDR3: TGTGCCAGCACACCGGGGGGGCTCGAGACCCAGTACTTC. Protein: CASTPGGLETQYF.

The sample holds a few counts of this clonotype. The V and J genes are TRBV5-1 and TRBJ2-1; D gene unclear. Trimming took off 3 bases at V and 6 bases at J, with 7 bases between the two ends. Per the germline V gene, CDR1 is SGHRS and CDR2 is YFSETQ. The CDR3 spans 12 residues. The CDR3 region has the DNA TGCGCCAGCAGCTGGTCGCCCAATGAGCAGTTCTTC. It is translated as CASSWSPNEQFF.

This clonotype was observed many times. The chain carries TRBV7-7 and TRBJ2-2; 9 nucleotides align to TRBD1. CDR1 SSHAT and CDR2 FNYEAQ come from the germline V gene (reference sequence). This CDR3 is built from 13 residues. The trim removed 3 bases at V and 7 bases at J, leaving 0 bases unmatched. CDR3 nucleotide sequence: TGTGCCAGCAGCTTGGACAGGGGCGGGGAGCTGTTTTTT. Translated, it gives CASSLDRGGELFF.

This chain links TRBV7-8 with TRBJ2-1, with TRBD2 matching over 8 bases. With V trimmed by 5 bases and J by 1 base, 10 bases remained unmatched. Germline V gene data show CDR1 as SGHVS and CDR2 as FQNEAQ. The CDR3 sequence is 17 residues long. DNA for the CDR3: TGTGCCAGCAGCACCCCCACTAGCGGCAATTCCTACAATGAGCAGTTCTTC. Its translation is CASSTPTSGNSYNEQFF.

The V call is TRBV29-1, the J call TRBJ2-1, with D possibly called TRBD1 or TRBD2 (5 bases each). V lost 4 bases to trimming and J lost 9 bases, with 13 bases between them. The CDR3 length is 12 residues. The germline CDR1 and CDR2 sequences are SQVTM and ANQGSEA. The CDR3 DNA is TGCAGCGTTGCAGAGGGGTGGGGTGAGCAGTTCTTC. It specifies CSVAEGWGEQFF.

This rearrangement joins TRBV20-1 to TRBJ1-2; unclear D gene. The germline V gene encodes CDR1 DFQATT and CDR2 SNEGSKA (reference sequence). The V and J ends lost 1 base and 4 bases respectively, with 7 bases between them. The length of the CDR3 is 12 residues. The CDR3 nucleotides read TGCAGTGCTAGAGGCACTGTCTATGGCTACACCTTC. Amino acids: CSARGTVYGYTF.

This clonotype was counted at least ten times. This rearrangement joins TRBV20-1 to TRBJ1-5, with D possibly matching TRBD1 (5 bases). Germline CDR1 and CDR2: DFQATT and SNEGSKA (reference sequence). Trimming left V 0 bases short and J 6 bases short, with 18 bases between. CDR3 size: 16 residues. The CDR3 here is CSARDRQGGGFQPQHF. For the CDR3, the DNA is TGCAGTGCTAGAGATCGTCAGGGAGGAGGTTTTCAGCCCCAGCATTTT.

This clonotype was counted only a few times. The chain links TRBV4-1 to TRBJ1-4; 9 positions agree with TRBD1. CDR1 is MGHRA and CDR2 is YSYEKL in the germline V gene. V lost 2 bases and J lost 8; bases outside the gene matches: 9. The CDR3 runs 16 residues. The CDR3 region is CASSQPLQGAREKLFF. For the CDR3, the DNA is TGCGCCAGCAGCCAACCTTTACAGGGGGCGAGAGAAAAACTGTTTTTT.

CDR3: CASSRGTGVNEQFF. In nucleotides, the CDR3 is TGTGCCAGCAGCCGCGGGACAGGGGTCAATGAGCAGTTCTTC. The chain links TRBV6-2 or TRBV6-3 to TRBJ2-1, with 10 bases identical to TRBD1. This CDR3 contains 14 residues. Germline CDR1 MNHEY, CDR2 SVGEGT. With 6 bases clipped from V and 6 bases from J, the junction kept 5 bases outside the gene matches.

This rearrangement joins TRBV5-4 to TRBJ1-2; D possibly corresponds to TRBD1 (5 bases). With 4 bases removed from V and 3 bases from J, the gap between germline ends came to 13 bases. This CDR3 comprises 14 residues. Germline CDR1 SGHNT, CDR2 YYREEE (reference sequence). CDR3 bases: TGTGCCAGCAGCGGCCGGGACTTTTACTATGGCTACACCTTC. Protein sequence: CASSGRDFYYGYTF.

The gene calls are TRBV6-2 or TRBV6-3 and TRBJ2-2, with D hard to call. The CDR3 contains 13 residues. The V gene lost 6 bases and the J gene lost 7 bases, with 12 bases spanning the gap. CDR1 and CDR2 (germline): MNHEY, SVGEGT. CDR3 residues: CASRRSAGGELFF. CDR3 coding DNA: TGTGCCAGCAGGAGGAGCGCCGGCGGGGAGCTGTTTTTT.

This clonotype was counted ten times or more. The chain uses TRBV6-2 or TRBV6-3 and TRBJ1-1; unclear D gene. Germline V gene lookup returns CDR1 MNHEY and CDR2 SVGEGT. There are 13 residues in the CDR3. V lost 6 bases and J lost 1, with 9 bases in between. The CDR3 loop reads CASSTRENTEAFF. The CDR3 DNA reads TGTGCCAGCAGCACCAGAGAGAACACTGAAGCTTTCTTT.

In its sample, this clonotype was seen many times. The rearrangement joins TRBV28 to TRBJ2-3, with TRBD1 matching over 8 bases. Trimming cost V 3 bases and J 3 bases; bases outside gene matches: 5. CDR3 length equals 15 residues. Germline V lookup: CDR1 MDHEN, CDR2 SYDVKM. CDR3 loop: CASSLGTGRTDTQYF. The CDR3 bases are TGTGCCAGCAGTTTGGGGACAGGACGAACAGATACGCAGTATTTT. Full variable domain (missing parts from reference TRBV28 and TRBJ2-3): DVKVTQSSRYLVKRTGEKVFLECVQDMDHENMFWYRQDPGLGLRLIYFSYDVKMKEKGDIPEGYSVSREKKERFSLILESASTNQTSMYLCASSLGTGRTDTQYFGPGTRLTVL.

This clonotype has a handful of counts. The CDR3 DNA is TGTGCCAGCAGGTTAGCGGGGAGCCAAGAGACCCAGTACTTC. It yields the protein CASRLAGSQETQYF. The chain joins TRBV6-2 or TRBV6-3 to TRBJ2-5, with 8 nucleotides matching TRBD2. With V trimmed by 6 bases and J by 1 base, 4 bases remained unmatched. The germline V gene encodes CDR1 MNHEY and CDR2 SVGEGT. The CDR3 consists of 14 residues.

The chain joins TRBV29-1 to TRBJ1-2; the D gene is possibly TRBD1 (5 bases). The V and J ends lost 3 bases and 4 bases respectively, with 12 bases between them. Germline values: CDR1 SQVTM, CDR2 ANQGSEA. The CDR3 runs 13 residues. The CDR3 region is CSVEGGSFYGYTF. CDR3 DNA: TGCAGCGTTGAGGGGGGTTCCTTCTATGGCTACACCTTC.

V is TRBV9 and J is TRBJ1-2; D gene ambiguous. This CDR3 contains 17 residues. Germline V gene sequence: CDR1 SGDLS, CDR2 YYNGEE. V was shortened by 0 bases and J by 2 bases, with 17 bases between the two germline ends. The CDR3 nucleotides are TGTGCCAGCAGCGTAGGTGTAAGTGGTTTTAGAAACTATGGCTACACCTTC. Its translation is CASSVGVSGFRNYGYTF.

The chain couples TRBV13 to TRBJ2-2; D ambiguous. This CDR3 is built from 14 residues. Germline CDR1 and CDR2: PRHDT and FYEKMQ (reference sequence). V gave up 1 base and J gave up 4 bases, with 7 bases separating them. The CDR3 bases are TGTGCCAGCAGCTTAGCGGAGAGCACCGGGGAGCTGTTTTTT. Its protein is CASSLAESTGELFF.

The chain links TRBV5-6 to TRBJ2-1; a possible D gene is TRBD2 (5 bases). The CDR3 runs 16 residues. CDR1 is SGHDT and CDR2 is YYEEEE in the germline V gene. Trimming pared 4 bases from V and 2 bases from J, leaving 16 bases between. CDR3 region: CASSAVFSVTYNEQFF. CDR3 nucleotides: TGTGCCAGCAGCGCAGTCTTTAGCGTAACCTACAATGAGCAGTTCTTC.

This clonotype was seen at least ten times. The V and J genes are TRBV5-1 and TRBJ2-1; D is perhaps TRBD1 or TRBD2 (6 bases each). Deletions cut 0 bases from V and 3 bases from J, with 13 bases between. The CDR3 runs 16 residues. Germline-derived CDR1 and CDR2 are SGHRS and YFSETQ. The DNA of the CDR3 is TGCGCCAGCAGCTTGGCCCCTGGAGGGGGCTACAATGAGCAGTTCTTC. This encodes CASSLAPGGGYNEQFF.

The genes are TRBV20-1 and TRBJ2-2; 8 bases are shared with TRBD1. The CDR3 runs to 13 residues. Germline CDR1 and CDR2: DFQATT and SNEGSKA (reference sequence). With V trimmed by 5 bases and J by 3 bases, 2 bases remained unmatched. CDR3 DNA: TGCAGTGCTGGGGGACAGGACACCGGGGAGCTGTTTTTT. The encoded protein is CSAGGQDTGELFF.

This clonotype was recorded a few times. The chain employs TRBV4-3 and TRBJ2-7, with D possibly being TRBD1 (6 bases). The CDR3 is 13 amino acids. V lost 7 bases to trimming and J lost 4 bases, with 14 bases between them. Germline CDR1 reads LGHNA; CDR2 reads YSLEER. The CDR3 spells CASNSQGKYEQYV. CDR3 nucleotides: TGCGCCAGCAATTCACAGGGAAAATACGAGCAGTACGTC.

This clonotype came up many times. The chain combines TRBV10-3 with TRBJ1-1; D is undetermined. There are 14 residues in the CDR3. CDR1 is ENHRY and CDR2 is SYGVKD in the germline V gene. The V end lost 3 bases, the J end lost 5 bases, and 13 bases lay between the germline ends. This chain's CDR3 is CAISETRVGTEAFF. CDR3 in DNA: TGTGCCATCAGTGAAACCAGAGTGGGGACTGAAGCTTTCTTT.

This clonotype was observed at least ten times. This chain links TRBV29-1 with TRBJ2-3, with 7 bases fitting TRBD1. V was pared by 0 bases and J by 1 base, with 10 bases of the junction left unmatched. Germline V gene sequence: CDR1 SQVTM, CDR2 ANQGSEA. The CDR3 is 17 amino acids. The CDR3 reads CSVEDLGTARGTDTQYF. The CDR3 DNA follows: TGCAGCGTTGAAGATTTAGGGACAGCAAGGGGCACAGATACGCAGTATTTT.